This T cell receptor beta chain derives from a study of identical twins. Study-level findings and limits: Shared out-of-frame alpha sequences (those common to twins) showed excess low generation probability.

This clonotype was picked up a small number of times. Its target is unknown. The germline gives CDR1 LGHDT, CDR2 YNNKEL (reference sequence). This CDR3 contains 15 residues. V gave up 3 bases and J gave up 4 bases, with 15 bases separating them. A universal primer site came from template switching; cDNA carried unique molecular identifiers. TCRdb re-called the 5' RACE reads with MiXCR, one entry per CDR3 protein. The table has 640,000 or so distinct CDR3 sequences, 5.5% to 6.5% seen once. The sequence was collected from a man aged 18 to 35 in good health. This chain connects TRBV3-1 to TRBJ1-1; possible D gene TRBD1, 5 bases. Source material: naive T cells sorted from blood. The CDR3 region is CASSQGGGWSTEAFF. For the CDR3, the DNA is TGTGCCAGCAGCCAGGGGGGAGGGTGGAGCACTGAAGCTTTCTTT.